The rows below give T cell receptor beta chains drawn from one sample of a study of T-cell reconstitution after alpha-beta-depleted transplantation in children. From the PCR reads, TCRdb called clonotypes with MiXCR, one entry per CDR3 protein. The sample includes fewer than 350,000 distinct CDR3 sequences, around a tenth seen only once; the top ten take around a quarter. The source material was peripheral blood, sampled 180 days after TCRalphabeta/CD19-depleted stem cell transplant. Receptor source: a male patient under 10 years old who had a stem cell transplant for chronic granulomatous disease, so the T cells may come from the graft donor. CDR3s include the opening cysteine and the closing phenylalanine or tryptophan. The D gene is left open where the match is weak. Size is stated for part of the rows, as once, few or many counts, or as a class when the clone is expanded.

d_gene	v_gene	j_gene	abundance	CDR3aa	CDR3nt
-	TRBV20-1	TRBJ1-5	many	CSACRGYSNQPQHF	TGCAGTGCTTGTAGGGGGTATAGCAATCAGCCCCAGCATTTT
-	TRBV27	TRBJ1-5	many	CASGQLTGMTNSNQPQHF	TGTGCCAGCGGTCAATTGACCGGTATGACTAATAGCAATCAGCCCCAGCATTTT
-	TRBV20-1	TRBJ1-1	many	CSARGFLGAPEAFF	TGCAGTGCTAGAGGCTTCTTAGGGGCCCCTGAAGCTTTCTTT
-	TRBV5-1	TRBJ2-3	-	CASSLGGLFPDMQYF	TGTGCCAGCAGCTTGGGGGGGCTCTTTCCAGATATGCAGTATTTT
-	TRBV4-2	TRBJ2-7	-	CASSPIWGASYEQYF	TGTGCCAGCAGCCCCATTTGGGGGGCCTCCTACGAGCAGTACTTC
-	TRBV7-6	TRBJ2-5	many	CASSRGHQETQYF	TGTGCCAGCAGCCGAGGACACCAAGAGACCCAGTACTTC
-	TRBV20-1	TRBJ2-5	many	CSARGLGTRKYQETQYF	TGCAGTGCTAGAGGTCTAGGCACTAGGAAGTACCAAGAGACCCAGTACTTC
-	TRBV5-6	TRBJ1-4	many	CASSLFREKLFF	TGTGCCAGCAGCTTATTCCGGGAAAAACTGTTTTTT
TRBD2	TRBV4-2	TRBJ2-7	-	CASSQDPGPTGLASSYEQYF	TGTGCCAGCAGCCAAGACCCGGGACCTACGGGACTAGCGTCCTCCTACGAGCAGTACTTC
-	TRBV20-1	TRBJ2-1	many	CSARDPVGEQFF	TGCAGTGCTAGAGATCCGGTCGGCGAGCAGTTCTTC
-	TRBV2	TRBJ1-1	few	CASSGQPNTEAFF	TGTGCCAGCAGTGGACAACCCAACACTGAAGCTTTCTTT
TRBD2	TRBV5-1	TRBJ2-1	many	CASSPTLVGRGSGGAAEQFF	TGCGCCAGCAGCCCCACCCTAGTAGGTAGGGGCAGCGGGGGGGCCGCTGAGCAGTTCTTC
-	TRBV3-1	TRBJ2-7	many	CASSQQTRSEQYF	TGTGCCAGCAGCCAACAAACTAGATCCGAGCAGTACTTC
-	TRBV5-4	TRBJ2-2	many	CASSLGDRNTGELFF	TGTGCCAGCAGCTTGGGGGACCGGAACACCGGGGAGCTGTTTTTT
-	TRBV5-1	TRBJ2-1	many	CASSFPTSTYNEQFF	TGCGCCAGCAGCTTCCCCACGAGCACCTACAATGAGCAGTTCTTC
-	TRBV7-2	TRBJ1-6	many	CASSLALIRGGSPLHF	TGTGCCAGCAGCTTAGCGCTGATCAGGGGAGGGTCACCCCTCCACTTT
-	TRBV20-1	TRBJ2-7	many	CSASGGAGVDEQYF	TGCAGTGCTAGTGGGGGGGCGGGGGTCGACGAGCAGTACTTC
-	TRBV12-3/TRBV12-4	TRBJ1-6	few	CASSLMRGSPLHF	TGTGCCAGCAGCCTGATGAGGGGTTCACCCCTCCACTTT
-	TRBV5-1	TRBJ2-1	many	CASSQTNEQFF	TGCGCCAGCAGCCAAACGAATGAGCAGTTCTTC
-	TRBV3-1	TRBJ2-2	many	CASSQVGQPNTGELFF	TGTGCCAGCAGCCAAGTCGGACAGCCCAACACCGGGGAGCTGTTTTTT
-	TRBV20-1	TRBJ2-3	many	CSARLAATDTQYF	TGCAGTGCTAGATTAGCGGCAACAGATACGCAGTATTTT
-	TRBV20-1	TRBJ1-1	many	CSARRFKNANTEAFF	TGCAGTGCTAGAAGATTTAAAAATGCGAACACTGAAGCTTTCTTT
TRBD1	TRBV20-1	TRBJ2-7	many	CSALHRGLPYEQYF	TGCAGTGCTTTACACAGGGGGCTCCCCTACGAGCAGTACTTC
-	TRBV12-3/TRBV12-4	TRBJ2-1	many	CASSSRVNEQFF	TGTGCCAGCAGTTCCAGGGTCAATGAGCAGTTCTTC
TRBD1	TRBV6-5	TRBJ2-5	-	CASSYSTGGRETQYF	TGTGCCAGCAGTTATTCGACAGGGGGCAGGGAGACCCAGTACTTC
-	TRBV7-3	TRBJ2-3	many	CASSLMGPQDTQYF	TGTGCCAGCAGCTTAATGGGCCCTCAAGATACGCAGTATTTT